What follows is one TCR beta chain and its context. TCRdb's table, derived via immunoSEQ multiplex PCR, lists solely in-frame clones and lacks some. In the table there are 110,000 or so clones, approximately 90% of which are singletons. The source of the sample is a study of T cell responses to AZD1222 COVID-19 vaccine. Trimming cost V 2 bases and J 13 bases, with 12 bases left between them. This CDR3 spans 12 amino acids. Germline values: CDR1 MNHEY, CDR2 SMNVEV (reference sequence). This TCR was recovered from an adult in good health. The starting material was peripheral blood, obtained on day 0 of MenACWY control vaccination. V and J are TRBV27 and TRBJ2-1, with no clear D. CDR3 sequence reads: CASSLGQTRQFF. The CDR3 DNA reads as TGTGCCAGCAGTTTAGGGCAAACGAGACAGTTCTTC.